The rows below give T cell receptor beta chains drawn from one sample of a study of regulatory T cells in long-lasting Graves disease. In TCRdb, the multiplex PCR reads were re-called with MiXCR into one record per CDR3 protein. The profile shows roughly 520,000 distinct CDR3 sequences, 9.5% to 15% of them singletons. These data also featured in a second study, about T cells in Graves' hyperthyroidism and ophthalmopathy.

The specimen comprised peripheral blood mononuclear cells (PBMCs), sampled at new diagnosis, from a patient treated with antithyroid drugs. These receptors were taken from a woman in her thirties with Graves disease. CDR3s include the opening cysteine and the closing phenylalanine or tryptophan. The D gene is left open where the match is weak. Clone sizes are given selectively: once, few, many, or a class where the clone is expanded.

TRBD1	TRBJ1-1	few	TRBV9	TGTGCCAGCAGCGCAGGGGGGTTGACTGAAGCTTTCTTT	CASSAGGLTEAFF
TRBD2	TRBJ2-1	many	TRBV2	TGTGCCAGCAGTACCGACACGGGACTAGCGGAAAACAATGAGCAGTTCTTC	CASSTDTGLAENNEQFF
.	TRBJ2-5	few	TRBV2	TGTGCCTCGACCCCCGACAGAAACCAAGAGACCCAGTACTTC	CASTPDRNQETQYF
.	TRBJ2-3	.	TRBV15	TGTGCCACCAGGGAGCGGATTAGCACAGATACGCAGTATTTT	CATRERISTDTQYF
.	TRBJ1-6	.	TRBV20-1	TGCAGTGCTAGTCCAGGGAACATTTATAATTCACCCCTCCACTTT	CSASPGNIYNSPLHF
.	TRBJ1-5	few	TRBV20-1	TGCAGTGCTAGAAGCGACGGACACCCAAATCAGCCCCAGCATTTT	CSARSDGHPNQPQHF
TRBD1	TRBJ1-5	many	TRBV11-2	TGTGCCAGCAGCGCAGACAGGGGCCGGCCCCAGCATTTT	CASSADRGRPQHF
.	TRBJ2-7	many	TRBV11-2	TGTGCCAGCAGCTTGTTCAGTAACTACGAGCAGTACTTC	CASSLFSNYEQYF
.	TRBJ1-6	many	TRBV27	TGTGCCAGCAGCTATACGTGGACGAGGAATAATTCACCCCTCCACTTT	CASSYTWTRNNSPLHF
.	TRBJ1-4	many	TRBV7-2	TGTGCCAGCAGCTATAGGAGCGGAACGGGTGTTGAACTGTTTTTT	CASSYRSGTGVELFF
.	TRBJ1-5	once	TRBV28	TGTGCCAGCAGTTTATTTGGTGTAAAGGGTTATAGCAATCAGCCCCAGCATTTT	CASSLFGVKGYSNQPQHF
.	TRBJ2-5	many	TRBV6-2/TRBV6-3	TGTGCCAGCGCTAAGAACACGGATCTGGAGACCCAGTACTTC	CASAKNTDLETQYF
TRBD1	TRBJ2-3	few	TRBV5-1	TGCGCCAGCAGCTTGGGACAGGGACACACAGATACGCAGTATTTT	CASSLGQGHTDTQYF
TRBD1	TRBJ1-5	many	TRBV28	TGTGCCAGCAGTTCGACAGGGAGCTATCAGCCCCAGCATTTT	CASSSTGSYQPQHF
.	TRBJ1-1	many	TRBV7-3	TGTGCCAGCAGCCCTCAAGCCGGGAGTCCATCTGAAGCTTTCTTT	CASSPQAGSPSEAFF
.	TRBJ2-7	few	TRBV19	TGTGCCAGTAGTCCGCTGGGGGGGGCTTACTACGAGCAGTACTTC	CASSPLGGAYYEQYF
TRBD1	TRBJ1-1	many	TRBV2	TGTGCCAGCAGCGCAACAGGGGTCTCCGAAGCTTTCTTT	CASSATGVSEAFF
.	TRBJ1-2	many	TRBV11-2	TGTGCCAGCAGCCAGGACCCTAACTATGGCTACACCTTC	CASSQDPNYGYTF
TRBD2	TRBJ2-7	.	TRBV6-1	TGTGCCAGCAGTCCAATTCGGACTAGCGGGAGGGCCAACCAGTACTTC	CASSPIRTSGRANQYF
.	TRBJ2-7	.	TRBV29-1	TGCAGCGTTGAAAAAGGAGGCGGCTACGAGCAGTACTTC	CSVEKGGGYEQYF
.	TRBJ2-5	many	TRBV7-2	TGTGCCAGCAGCACCGGGACTGTCCTGGAGGGCCAACTGGGGTGGTGGGAGACCCAGTACTTC	CASSTGTVLEGQLGWWETQYF
TRBD1	TRBJ1-3	.	TRBV18	TGTGCCAGCTCACGAGACAGGGCGGGAAACACCATATATTTT	CASSRDRAGNTIYF
TRBD1	TRBJ1-6	many	TRBV12-3/TRBV12-4	TGTGCCAGCAGTTGGGGACAGGGAGATTCACCCCTCCACTTT	CASSWGQGDSPLHF
.	TRBJ1-1	many	TRBV19	TGTGCCAGTAGTATTTTGTCAGGGAGGACTGAAGCTTTCTTT	CASSILSGRTEAFF
.	TRBJ1-1	.	TRBV7-9	TGTGCCAGCAGCTTAAAGATGAGCACTGAAGCTTTCTTT	CASSLKMSTEAFF
.	TRBJ2-1	.	TRBV28	TGTGCCAGCAGTTTATTGGACGTGGCGGGGTTCTACAATGAGCAGTTCTTC	CASSLLDVAGFYNEQFF
TRBD1	TRBJ2-7	many	TRBV28	TGTGCCAGCAGTGTACCGGGACAGGCCTCCTACGAGCAGTACTTC	CASSVPGQASYEQYF
.	TRBJ1-1	many	TRBV15	TGTGCCACCGGCTATAGGGTGGCCACTGAAGCTTTCTTT	CATGYRVATEAFF
TRBD2	TRBJ2-1	.	TRBV2	TGTGCCAGCAGTCAGTGGGCCGGGACTAGCGTCGGCAATGAGCAGTTCTTC	CASSQWAGTSVGNEQFF
.	TRBJ2-7	many	TRBV12-3/TRBV12-4	TGTGCCAGCGCGGGCAGTTCCTACGAGCAGTACTTC	CASAGSSYEQYF
.	TRBJ2-7	many	TRBV10-3	TGTGCCATCAGTAGGTCGCTTTACGAGCAGTACTTC	CAISRSLYEQYF
.	TRBJ2-2	many	TRBV30	TGTGCCTGGAGTGTACGAGTTGCCGGGGAGCTGTTTTTT	CAWSVRVAGELFF
.	TRBJ1-2	many	TRBV3-1	TGTGCCGTGGGGGGAGAAACTAACTATGGCTACACCTTC	CAVGGETNYGYTF
.	TRBJ1-1	many	TRBV7-9	TGTGCCAGCAGCTTAGAGAGAGCTTTCTTT	CASSLERAFF
.	TRBJ2-1	few	TRBV20-1	TGCAGTGCTAGATCCGTACAACTCGCCAATGAGCAGTTCTTC	CSARSVQLANEQFF
TRBD1	TRBJ2-7	many	TRBV5-1	TGCGCCAGCAGCTATGACAGGGACTACGAGCAGTACTTC	CASSYDRDYEQYF
TRBD1	TRBJ2-7	once	TRBV5-1	TGCGCCAGCAGCTCAGTTCGGGACAGGGGTACCTACGAGCAGTACTTC	CASSSVRDRGTYEQYF
.	TRBJ2-7	.	TRBV10-3	TGTGCCATCAGTGCCGTCTACGAGCAGTACTTC	CAISAVYEQYF
TRBD2	TRBJ2-7	.	TRBV19	TGTGCCAGTAGCTGGGGACTACCCCCCTACGAGCAGTACTTC	CASSWGLPPYEQYF